This T cell receptor beta chain was recovered during a study of blood T cell repertoires in COVID-19. Looking at the study overall: PBMCs, B-cell-depleted T cells, or T cells were the source of the cDNA or gDNA that made up the material.

Per the authors' pipeline: The assay estimated nucleated cells by amplifying reference gene primers. Sequencing was performed with immunoSEQ multiplex PCR; in TCRdb, only in-frame clones are kept and a portion is missing. V, J and clone size were drawn from that table, and D and trimming were deduced from the DNA. The top ten hold around 1.5% of the sample, which has just over 90,000 clones, roughly 90% seen once. CDR3 length: 14 amino acids. Germline assignment: CDR1 SGDLS and CDR2 YYNGEE. V lost 2 bases and J lost 5; bases outside the gene matches: 5. V is TRBV9 and J is TRBJ2-7, with 9 bases identical to TRBD2. Sequencing used peripheral blood. The receptor's source is a human donor with active COVID-19. The donor label of this sample is uncertain. CDR3 sequence reads: CASSVGLAGHEQYF. The CDR3 DNA reads TGTGCCAGCAGCGTGGGACTAGCTGGCCACGAGCAGTACTTC. Full variable domain (remainder filled in from reference TRBV9 and TRBJ2-7): DSGVTQTPKHLITATGQRVTLRCSPRSGDLSVYWYQQSLDQGLQFLIQYYNGEERAKGNILERFSAQQFPDLHSELNLSSLELGDSALYFCASSVGLAGHEQYFGPGTRLTVT.